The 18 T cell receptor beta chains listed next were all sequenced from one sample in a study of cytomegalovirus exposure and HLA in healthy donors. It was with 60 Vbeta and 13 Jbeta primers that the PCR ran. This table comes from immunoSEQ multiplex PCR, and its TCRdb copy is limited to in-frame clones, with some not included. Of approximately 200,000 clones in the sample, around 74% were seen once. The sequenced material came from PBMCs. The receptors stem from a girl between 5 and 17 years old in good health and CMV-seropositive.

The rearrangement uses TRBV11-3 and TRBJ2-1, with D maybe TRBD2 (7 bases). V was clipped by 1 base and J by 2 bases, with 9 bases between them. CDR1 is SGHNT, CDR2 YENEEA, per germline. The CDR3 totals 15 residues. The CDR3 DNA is TGTGCCAGCAGCTTAGCCGGGGGGCCCTACAATGAGCAGTTCTTC. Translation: CASSLAGGPYNEQFF.

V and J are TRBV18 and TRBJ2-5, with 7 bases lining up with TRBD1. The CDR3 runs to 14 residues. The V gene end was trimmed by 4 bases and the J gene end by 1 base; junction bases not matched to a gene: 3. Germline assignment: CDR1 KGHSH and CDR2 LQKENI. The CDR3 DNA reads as TGTGCCAGCTCACTGAGACAGGGCCAAGAGACCCAGTACTTC. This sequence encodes CASSLRQGQETQYF.

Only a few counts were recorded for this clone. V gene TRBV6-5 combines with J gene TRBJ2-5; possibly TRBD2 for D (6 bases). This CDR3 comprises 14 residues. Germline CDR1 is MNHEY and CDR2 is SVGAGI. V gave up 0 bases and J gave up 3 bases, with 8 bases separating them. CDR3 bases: TGTGCCAGCAGTTACTCTGGCGGGAAAGAGACCCAGTACTTC. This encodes CASSYSGGKETQYF.

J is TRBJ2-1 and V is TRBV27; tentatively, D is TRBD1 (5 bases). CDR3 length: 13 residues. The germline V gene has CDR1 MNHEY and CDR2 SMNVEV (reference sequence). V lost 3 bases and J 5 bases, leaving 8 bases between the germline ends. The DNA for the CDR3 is TGTGCCAGCAGTTTTCAGGGTAACAATGAGCAGTTCTTC. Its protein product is CASSFQGNNEQFF.

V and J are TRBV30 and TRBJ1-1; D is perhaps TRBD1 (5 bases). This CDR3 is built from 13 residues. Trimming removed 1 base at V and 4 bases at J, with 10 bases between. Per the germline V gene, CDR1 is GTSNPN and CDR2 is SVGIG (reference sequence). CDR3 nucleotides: TGTGCCTGGAGTGCGCAGGGAGGCACTGAAGCTTTCTTT. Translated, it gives CAWSAQGGTEAFF.

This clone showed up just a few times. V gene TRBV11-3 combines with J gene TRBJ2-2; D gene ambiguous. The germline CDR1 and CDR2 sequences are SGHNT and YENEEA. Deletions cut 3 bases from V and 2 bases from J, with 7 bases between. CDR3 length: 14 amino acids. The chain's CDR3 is CASSLSPNTGELFF. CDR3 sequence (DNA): TGTGCCAGCAGCTTGTCCCCAAACACCGGGGAGCTGTTTTTT.

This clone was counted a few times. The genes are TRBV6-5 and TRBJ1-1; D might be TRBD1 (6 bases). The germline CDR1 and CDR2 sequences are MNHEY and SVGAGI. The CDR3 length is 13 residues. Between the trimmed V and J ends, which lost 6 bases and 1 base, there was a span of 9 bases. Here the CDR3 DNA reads TGTGCCAGCAGAACAGGGTGGAACACTGAAGCTTTCTTT. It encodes CASRTGWNTEAFF.

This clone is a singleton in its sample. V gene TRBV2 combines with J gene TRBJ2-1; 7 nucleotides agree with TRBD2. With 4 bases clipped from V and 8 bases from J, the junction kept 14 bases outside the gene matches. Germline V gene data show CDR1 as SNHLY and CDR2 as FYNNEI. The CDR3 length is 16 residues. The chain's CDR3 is CASSGLETSSWDEQFF. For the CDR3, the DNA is TGTGCCAGCAGTGGGTTGGAGACTAGCTCTTGGGATGAGCAGTTCTTC.

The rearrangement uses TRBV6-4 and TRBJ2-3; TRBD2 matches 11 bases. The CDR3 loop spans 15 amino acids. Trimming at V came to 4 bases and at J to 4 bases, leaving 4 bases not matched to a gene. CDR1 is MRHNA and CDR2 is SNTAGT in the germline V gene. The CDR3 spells CASSVSGGGPDTQYF. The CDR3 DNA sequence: TGTGCCAGCAGTGTTAGCGGGGGGGGTCCAGATACGCAGTATTTT.

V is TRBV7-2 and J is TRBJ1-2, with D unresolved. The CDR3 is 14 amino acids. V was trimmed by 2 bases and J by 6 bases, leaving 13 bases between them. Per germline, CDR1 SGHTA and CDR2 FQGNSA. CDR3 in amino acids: CASSLRSAWHGYTF. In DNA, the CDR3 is TGTGCCAGCAGCTTACGGTCAGCGTGGCATGGCTACACCTTC. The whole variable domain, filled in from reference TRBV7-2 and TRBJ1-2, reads GAGVSQSPSNKVTEKGKDVELRCDPISGHTALYWYRQSLGQGLEFLIYFQGNSAPDKSGLPSDRFSAERTGGSVSTLTIQRTQQEDSAVYLCASSLRSAWHGYTFGSGTRLTVV.

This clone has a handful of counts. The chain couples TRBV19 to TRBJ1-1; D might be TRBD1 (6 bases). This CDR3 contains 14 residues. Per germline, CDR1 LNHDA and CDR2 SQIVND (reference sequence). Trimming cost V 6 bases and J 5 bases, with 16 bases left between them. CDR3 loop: CASRPRTGLTEAFF. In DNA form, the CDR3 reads TGTGCCAGTAGACCGCGCACAGGGTTGACTGAAGCTTTCTTT.

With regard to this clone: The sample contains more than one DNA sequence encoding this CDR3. CDR3 amino acids: CASSLVRNTEAFF. The CDR3 nucleotides read TGTGCCAGCAGCTTAGTGAGGAACACTGAAGCTTTCTTT. The V and J genes are TRBV11-2 and TRBJ1-1; the D is unclear. Germline V gene data show CDR1 as SGHAT and CDR2 as FQNNGV. The CDR3 is 13 amino acids. Trimming left V 1 base short and J 1 base short, with 4 bases between.

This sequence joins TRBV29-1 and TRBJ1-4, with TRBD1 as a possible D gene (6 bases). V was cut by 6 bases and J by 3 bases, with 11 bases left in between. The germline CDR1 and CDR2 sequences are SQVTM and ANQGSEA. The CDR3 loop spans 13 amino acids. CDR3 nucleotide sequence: TGCAGCGTACGGACAGTTGCTAATGAAAAACTGTTTTTT. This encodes CSVRTVANEKLFF.

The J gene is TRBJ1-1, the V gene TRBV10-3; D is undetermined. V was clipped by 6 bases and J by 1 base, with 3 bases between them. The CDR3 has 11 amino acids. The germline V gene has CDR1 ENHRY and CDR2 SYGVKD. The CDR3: CAISGNTEAFF. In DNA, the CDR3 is TGTGCCATCAGCGGGAACACTGAAGCTTTCTTT.

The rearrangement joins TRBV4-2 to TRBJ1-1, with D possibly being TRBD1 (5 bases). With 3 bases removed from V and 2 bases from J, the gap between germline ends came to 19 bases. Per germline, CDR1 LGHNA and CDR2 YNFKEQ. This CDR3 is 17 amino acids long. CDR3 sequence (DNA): TGTGCCAGCAGCCATGAGTGGGGTACCGGGGGAAACACTGAAGCTTTCTTT. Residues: CASSHEWGTGGNTEAFF.

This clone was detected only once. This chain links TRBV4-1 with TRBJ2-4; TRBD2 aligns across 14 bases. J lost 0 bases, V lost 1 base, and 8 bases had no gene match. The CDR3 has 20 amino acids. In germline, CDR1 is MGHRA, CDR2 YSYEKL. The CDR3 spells CASSQVRLAGGVPAKNIQYF. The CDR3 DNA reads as TGCGCCAGCAGCCAAGTGAGACTAGCGGGGGGGGTACCAGCCAAAAACATTCAGTACTTC.

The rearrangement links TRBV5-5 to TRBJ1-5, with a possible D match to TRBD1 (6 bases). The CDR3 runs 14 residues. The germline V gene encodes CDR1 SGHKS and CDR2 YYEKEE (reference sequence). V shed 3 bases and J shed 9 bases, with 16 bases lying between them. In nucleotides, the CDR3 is TGTGCCAGCAGCTCGGGGGGGCTCGGCGGGCCCCAGCATTTT. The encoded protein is CASSSGGLGGPQHF.

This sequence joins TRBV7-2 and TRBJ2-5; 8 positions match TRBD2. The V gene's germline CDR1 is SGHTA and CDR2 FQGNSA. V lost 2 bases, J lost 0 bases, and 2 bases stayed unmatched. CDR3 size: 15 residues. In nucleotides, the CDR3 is TGTGCCAGCAGCTTATCGGGGGGGAACCAAGAGACCCAGTACTTC. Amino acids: CASSLSGGNQETQYF.